Listed here are 32 T cell receptor beta chains from one sample, sequenced in a study of cytomegalovirus exposure and HLA in healthy donors. PCR was performed using 60 Vbeta and 13 Jbeta primers. Measured with immunoSEQ multiplex PCR; TCRdb has only the in-frame clones, and not every one. This table holds approximately 180,000 clones, 10% to 15% found once. Sample: PBMCs. These receptors were taken from a middle-aged man in good health and CMV-seropositive.

This clone turned up a few times. CDR3 loop: CASHRGTTNEKLFF. The CDR3 DNA reads as TGTGCCAGTCATAGGGGCACAACTAATGAAAAACTGTTTTTT. The chain employs TRBV19 and TRBJ1-4, with a weak D call TRBD1 (5 bases). CDR3 size: 14 residues. V lost 8 bases and J lost 0, with 10 bases in between. Germline CDR1 is LNHDA and CDR2 is SQIVND (reference sequence).

The V call is TRBV2, the J call TRBJ2-1, with TRBD2 as a possible D gene (5 bases). The CDR3 consists of 17 residues. In germline, CDR1 is SNHLY, CDR2 FYNNEI. Trimming shortened V by 6 bases and J by 3 bases, and 21 bases separated the two germline ends. The CDR3 nucleotides are TGTGCCAGCAGAGGACTTTCTGGGGTTGGGAGCTACAATGAGCAGTTCTTC. Translated, it gives CASRGLSGVGSYNEQFF.

This clone was counted ten times or more. The chain recombines TRBV4-3 with TRBJ2-7; 7 bases agree with TRBD1. The CDR3 totals 15 residues. Germline CDR1 and CDR2: LGHNA and YSLEER. V dropped 0 bases and J dropped 1; count of bases not matched to a gene: 3. Written as DNA, the CDR3 is TGCGCCAGCAGCCAAGACTGGACAGGATCCTACGAGCAGTACTTC. Amino acid sequence: CASSQDWTGSYEQYF.

V is TRBV27 and J is TRBJ1-2; 9 nucleotides match TRBD1. V was clipped by 6 bases and J by 4 bases; unmatched bases: 6. This CDR3 has 14 residues. CDR1 is MNHEY and CDR2 is SMNVEV in the germline V gene (reference sequence). The DNA of the CDR3 is TGTGCCAGCAGACCCACAGGGGGCGGCTATGGCTACACCTTC. Its protein is CASRPTGGGYGYTF.

The chain combines TRBV7-2 with TRBJ1-5, with D tentatively TRBD1 (5 bases). The CDR3 consists of 15 residues. CDR1 is SGHTA, CDR2 FQGNSA, per germline. V was trimmed by 2 bases and J by 4 bases, leaving 12 bases between them. In nucleotides, the CDR3 is TGTGCCAGCAGCTTAAGGGGCGCAGGGAATCAGCCCCAGCATTTT. Encoded protein: CASSLRGAGNQPQHF. Together with reference TRBV7-2 and TRBJ1-5, the CDR3 gives the full variable domain: GAGVSQSPSNKVTEKGKDVELRCDPISGHTALYWYRQSLGQGLEFLIYFQGNSAPDKSGLPSDRFSAERTGGSVSTLTIQRTQQEDSAVYLCASSLRGAGNQPQHFGDGTRLSIL.

The V and J genes are TRBV6-6 and TRBJ1-1; 8 nucleotides align to TRBD1. The V gene's germline CDR1 is MNHNY and CDR2 SVGAGI (reference sequence). This CDR3 spans 15 amino acids. The J segment lost 1 base and the V segment lost 6 bases, leaving 7 bases of the junction unmatched. The CDR3 region is CASRVRTGTNTEAFF. The DNA for the CDR3 is TGTGCCAGCAGGGTCCGGACAGGGACGAACACTGAAGCTTTCTTT.

This clone showed up just a few times. Here the CDR3 DNA reads TGTGCCACCTCGGACAGGGGTTATAGCAATCAGCCCCAGCATTTT. It encodes CATSDRGYSNQPQHF. This chain joins TRBV6-1 and TRBJ1-5; 9 bases are a match to TRBD1. The CDR3 is 15 residues long. Germline lookup yields CDR1 MNHNS and CDR2 SASEGT. J was trimmed by 0 bases and V by 10 bases; bases with no gene match: 7.

This clone was found a few times. V usage is TRBV11-2 and J usage is TRBJ1-1, with D uncertain. Germline CDR1 SGHAT, CDR2 FQNNGV. The V and J ends lost 5 bases and 4 bases respectively, with 17 bases between them. The length of the CDR3 is 15 residues. CDR3 nucleotides: TGTGCCAGCAGCCGGACCGCCGGGAGGGTCACTGAAGCTTTCTTT. Protein sequence: CASSRTAGRVTEAFF. Together with reference TRBV11-2 and TRBJ1-1, the CDR3 gives the full variable domain: EAGVAQSPRYKIIEKRQSVAFWCNPISGHATLYWYQQILGQGPKLLIQFQNNGVVDDSQLPKDRFSAERLKGVDSTLKIQPAKLEDSAVYLCASSRTAGRVTEAFFGQGTRLTVV.

The chain recombines TRBV14 with TRBJ2-5; 11 bases match TRBD1. The CDR3 has 16 amino acids. Per the germline V gene, CDR1 is SGHDN and CDR2 is FVKESK. V gave up 4 bases and J gave up 5 bases; unmatched junction bases: 9. CDR3 DNA sequence: TGTGCCAGCAGCCCGTTCGGGACAGGGGGAAAGGAGACCCAGTACTTC. It encodes CASSPFGTGGKETQYF. The whole variable domain, remainder taken from reference TRBV14 and TRBJ2-5, is EAGVTQFPSHSVIEKGQTVTLRCDPISGHDNLYWYRRVMGKEIKFLLHFVKESKQDESGMPNNRFLAERTGGTYSTLKVQPAELEDSGVYFCASSPFGTGGKETQYFGPGTRLLVL.

This clone was counted a few times. The chain carries TRBV6-6 and TRBJ2-1, with D unclear. This CDR3 comprises 12 residues. In germline, CDR1 is MNHNY, CDR2 SVGAGI (reference sequence). V lost 5 bases to trimming and J lost 10 bases, with 12 bases between them. CDR3 coding DNA: TGTGCCAGCAGTGTGATTGGCCAAGAGCAGTTCTTC. It encodes CASSVIGQEQFF.

This clone was seen more than once but under ten times. The gene calls are TRBV19 and TRBJ2-2, with D possibly matching TRBD1 (5 bases). The CDR3 extends over 17 amino acids. The V gene lost 6 bases and the J gene lost 2 bases, with 19 bases spanning the gap. Per germline, CDR1 LNHDA and CDR2 SQIVND (reference sequence). Here the CDR3 reads CASREHRGVGNTGELFF. The CDR3 DNA sequence: TGTGCCAGTAGGGAACATAGGGGTGTAGGCAACACCGGGGAGCTGTTTTTT.

The V and J genes are TRBV14 and TRBJ1-1; TRBD1 matches at 8 bases. The CDR3 covers 11 residues. Germline CDR1 SGHDN, CDR2 FVKESK. Trimming cost V 4 bases and J 11 bases; bases outside gene matches: 3. This CDR3 reads CASSRQGKAFF. In nucleotides, the CDR3 is TGTGCCAGCAGCCGACAGGGGAAGGCTTTCTTT.

The V gene is TRBV2, the J gene TRBJ2-7; 9 bases line up with TRBD2. Looked up from germline, CDR1 is SNHLY and CDR2 is FYNNEI. Trimming took 8 bases from V and 2 from J; bases not matched to a gene: 4. This CDR3 has 13 amino acids. CDR3 loop: CASAASGAYEQYF. The DNA of the CDR3 is TGTGCCAGCGCGGCTAGCGGGGCCTACGAGCAGTACTTC.

The CDR3 protein is CASSQPTSGGAGELFF. CDR3 nucleotides: TGCGCCAGCAGCCAACCGACTAGCGGGGGGGCCGGGGAGCTGTTTTTT. This chain joins TRBV4-3 and TRBJ2-2; TRBD2 matches at 14 bases. The J segment lost 6 bases and the V segment lost 2 bases, leaving 2 bases of the junction unmatched. CDR3 length: 16 amino acids. CDR1 and CDR2 from the germline V gene are LGHNA and YSLEER.

The table lists this clone with a few counts. V and J are TRBV10-3 and TRBJ1-1; TRBD1 is a possible D gene (5 bases). Deletions cut 10 bases from V and 4 bases from J, with 19 bases between. The CDR3 is 14 residues long. The germline V gene has CDR1 ENHRY and CDR2 SYGVKD. In DNA form, the CDR3 reads TGTGCCACCACGTTCACGGGGGGGAGCACTGAAGCTTTCTTT. It is translated as CATTFTGGSTEAFF.

The chain combines TRBV27 with TRBJ1-3; D gene uncertain. CDR1 MNHEY and CDR2 SMNVEV come from the germline V gene (reference sequence). The CDR3 extends over 13 amino acids. V lost 3 bases to trimming and J lost 4 bases, with 7 bases between them. The CDR3 region is CASSLRYGNTIYF. The CDR3 DNA reads as TGTGCCAGCAGTTTGCGGTACGGAAACACCATATATTTT.

The V and J genes are TRBV7-2 and TRBJ2-1; unclear D gene. The CDR3 runs to 13 residues. Germline loops: CDR1 SGHTA, CDR2 FQGNSA. Trimming shortened V by 2 bases and J by 8 bases, and 10 bases separated the two germline ends. The CDR3 nucleotides are TGTGCCAGCAGCTTATTCCCCGTCGATGAGCAGTTCTTC. Translating it yields CASSLFPVDEQFF. Complete variable domain (other parts from reference TRBV7-2 and TRBJ2-1): GAGVSQSPSNKVTEKGKDVELRCDPISGHTALYWYRQSLGQGLEFLIYFQGNSAPDKSGLPSDRFSAERTGGSVSTLTIQRTQQEDSAVYLCASSLFPVDEQFFGPGTRLTVL.

The chain couples TRBV6-1 to TRBJ1-2, with 8 bases fitting TRBD1. Germline V CDR1 and CDR2: MNHNS, SASEGT. The CDR3 runs to 16 residues. J gave up 1 base and V 2 bases, and 6 bases lay outside the gene matches. CDR3 sequence (DNA): TGTGCCAGCAGTGAACTGGGGACAGGCTTTAACTATGGCTACACCTTC. Protein sequence: CASSELGTGFNYGYTF.

The chain links TRBV4-2 to TRBJ1-2; 8 positions agree with TRBD1. The CDR3 is made up of 14 amino acids. Germline V gene sequence: CDR1 LGHNA, CDR2 YNFKEQ. The J segment lost 8 bases and the V segment lost 4 bases, leaving 9 bases of the junction unmatched. This CDR3 is CASSPGQALYGYTF. DNA of the CDR3: TGTGCCAGCAGCCCGGGACAGGCCCTCTACGGCTACACCTTC.

J is TRBJ2-7 and V is TRBV5-3; 16 bases match TRBD2. TRBV5-3 is given ORF status, its function remaining uncertain. This CDR3 region has 17 residues. V gave up 4 bases and J gave up 5 bases; unmatched junction bases: 9. The CDR3 reads CARSLGTSGGATHEQYF. The CDR3 DNA reads TGTGCCAGAAGCCTCGGGACTAGCGGGGGGGCCACCCACGAGCAGTACTTC.

The CDR3 sequence is CASSLAPLGRTEAFF. The CDR3 DNA follows: TGTGCCAGCAGCTTAGCCCCCTTGGGGAGGACTGAAGCTTTCTTT. The chain has TRBV11-3 and TRBJ1-1; D call uncertain. CDR3 length: 15 amino acids. Trimming left V 1 base short and J 5 bases short, with 14 bases between. Germline-derived CDR1 and CDR2 are SGHNT and YENEEA. Using reference TRBV11-3 and TRBJ1-1 for the parts outside the CDR3, the full variable domain is EAGVVQSPRYKIIEKKQPVAFWCNPISGHNTLYWYLQNLGQGPELLIRYENEEAVDDSQLPKDRFSAERLKGVDSTLKIQPAELGDSAVYLCASSLAPLGRTEAFFGQGTRLTVV.

In its sample, this clone was seen a few times. The CDR3 here is CASSVDREETQYF. The CDR3, as DNA: TGCGCCAGCAGCGTGGACAGAGAAGAGACCCAGTACTTC. This chain joins TRBV5-1 and TRBJ2-5; D is possibly TRBD1 (6 bases). The germline V gene has CDR1 SGHRS and CDR2 YFSETQ. V lost 4 bases and J 3 bases, leaving 10 bases between the germline ends. This CDR3 spans 13 amino acids.

This clone was seen only a few times. This chain connects TRBV6-5 to TRBJ2-7; possibly TRBD1 for D (7 bases). Trimming stripped 5 bases from V and 0 bases from J, with 14 bases between. Germline V gene lookup returns CDR1 MNHEY and CDR2 SVGAGI. CDR3 length equals 15 residues. The CDR3 nucleotides are TGTGCCAGCAGTCCCCGGGGGACAGTCTCCTACGAGCAGTACTTC. This translates into CASSPRGTVSYEQYF.

A few counts support this clone. The rearrangement uses TRBV27 and TRBJ2-7, with 7 bases that match TRBD1. The CDR3 is 14 residues long. After removal of 5 bases from V and 6 bases from J, the junction contained 10 bases not matched to a gene. CDR1 and CDR2 (germline): MNHEY, SMNVEV (reference sequence). CDR3 protein: CASSLTGVSVEQYF. The CDR3 DNA is TGTGCCAGCAGTCTTACAGGGGTTTCGGTCGAGCAGTACTTC.

The chain uses TRBV5-1 and TRBJ1-6; D call uncertain. The germline CDR1 and CDR2 sequences are SGHRS and YFSETQ. Trimming cost V 0 bases and J 7 bases, with 17 bases left between them. CDR3 length: 17 residues. The DNA of the CDR3 is TGCGCCAGCAGCTTGGTTGGTGTAGGCAGGATCAATTCACCCCTCCACTTT. Translating gives CASSLVGVGRINSPLHF.

This clone has just a few counts. The chain recombines TRBV5-1 with TRBJ1-1; possible D gene TRBD1, 6 bases. Germline CDR1 and CDR2: SGHRS and YFSETQ. Trimming removed 1 base at V and 4 bases at J, with 11 bases between. The CDR3 runs to 14 residues. The CDR3 reads CASSLQGRVTEAFF. CDR3 nucleotides: TGCGCCAGCAGCTTGCAGGGGAGGGTCACTGAAGCTTTCTTT.

A few counts support this clone. CDR3 residues: CASARDNPTGELFF. The CDR3 DNA sequence: TGTGCCAGTGCTAGGGACAACCCCACCGGGGAGCTGTTTTTT. This chain connects TRBV9 to TRBJ2-2; D may be TRBD1 (6 bases). The length of the CDR3 is 14 residues. The V end was cut by 8 bases, the J end by 4 bases, with 15 bases between. Germline lookup yields CDR1 SGDLS and CDR2 YYNGEE.

This clone has a handful of counts. The V gene is TRBV6-1, the J gene TRBJ1-1; maybe TRBD1 (5 bases). V lost 6 bases to trimming and J lost 1 base, with 9 bases between them. The CDR3 is 13 residues long. Germline assignment: CDR1 MNHNS and CDR2 SASEGT. CDR3 region: CASSDGGNTEAFF. CDR3 coding DNA: TGTGCCAGCAGCGACGGGGGGAACACTGAAGCTTTCTTT.

Only a few counts were recorded for this clone. This chain connects TRBV11-3 to TRBJ2-5, with D perhaps TRBD2 (6 bases). The CDR3 covers 13 residues. The V end was cut by 7 bases, the J end by 2 bases, with 11 bases between. Germline values: CDR1 SGHNT, CDR2 YENEEA. CDR3 sequence: CASTPGVQETQYF. CDR3 nucleotide sequence: TGTGCCAGCACCCCGGGGGTTCAAGAGACCCAGTACTTC. The full variable domain, its missing parts supplied by reference TRBV11-3 and TRBJ2-5, is EAGVVQSPRYKIIEKKQPVAFWCNPISGHNTLYWYLQNLGQGPELLIRYENEEAVDDSQLPKDRFSAERLKGVDSTLKIQPAELGDSAVYLCASTPGVQETQYFGPGTRLLVL.

This clone has a handful of counts. The rearrangement joins TRBV28 to TRBJ2-5; no reliable D call. CDR1 is MDHEN and CDR2 is SYDVKM in the germline V gene. There are 11 residues in the CDR3. Deletions cut 3 bases from V and 5 bases from J, with 4 bases between. The CDR3 loop is CASSLSETQYF. DNA of the CDR3: TGTGCCAGCAGTTTGTCTGAGACCCAGTACTTC.

This clone has just a few counts. This chain uses TRBV27 with TRBJ2-7, with D tentatively TRBD2 (6 bases). Germline lookup yields CDR1 MNHEY and CDR2 SMNVEV (reference sequence). This CDR3 has 15 residues. V was shortened by 2 bases and J by 4 bases, with 15 bases between the two germline ends. CDR3 protein: CASSLKGRAGYEQYV. The CDR3 bases are TGTGCCAGCAGTTTAAAGGGCAGGGCGGGATACGAGCAGTACGTC.

The CDR3 DNA reads as TGTGCCAGCAGCGGAATGGGGACAGGTCGAGGCGGAAATGAAAAACTGTTTTTT. Residues: CASSGMGTGRGGNEKLFF. The V and J genes are TRBV4-2 and TRBJ1-4, with 8 bases aligning to TRBD1. Germline assignment: CDR1 LGHNA and CDR2 YNFKEQ. The trim removed 5 bases at V and 5 bases at J, leaving 16 bases unmatched. The CDR3 runs to 18 residues.